The next 31 T cell receptor beta chains were all read from a single sample in a study of shared clonotypes between healthy human individuals. Measured with immunoSEQ multiplex PCR; TCRdb has only the in-frame clones, and not every one. The sample holds over a million clones, 70% to 80% seen once. Sequencing used memory CD4+ T cells from PBMCs. Indicated subset: CD45RA-negative fraction. The receptor source for this set is a man aged 18-30 years in good health. Some clones in this sample may be carry-over from other donors' samples.

The chain employs TRBV7-9 and TRBJ2-4; 7 nucleotides agree with TRBD1. Germline-derived CDR1 and CDR2 are SEHNR and FQNEAQ (reference sequence). V lost 5 bases and J lost 7; bases outside the gene matches: 8. CDR3 size: 14 residues. CDR3 in amino acids: CASSPRQGGNIQYF. In DNA, the CDR3 is TGTGCCAGCAGCCCAAGACAGGGCGGCAACATTCAGTACTTC. The full variable domain, completed using reference TRBV7-9 and TRBJ2-4, is DTGVSQNPRHKITKRGQNVTFRCDPISEHNRLYWYRQTLGQGPEFLTYFQNEAQLEKSRLLSDRFSAERPKGSFSTLEIQRTEQGDSAMYLCASSPRQGGNIQYFGAGTRLSVL.

In this sample, this clone turned up once. A read error may be the cause here, since a much bigger clone is one base away. In the same sample, other DNA sequences code for this CDR3. The rearrangement joins TRBV28 to TRBJ1-2; D remains unclear. V shed 5 bases and J shed 4 bases, with 8 bases lying between them. Per the germline V gene, CDR1 is MDHEN and CDR2 is SYDVKM. This CDR3 has 12 amino acids. CDR3 in DNA: TGTGCCAGCAGTCTAATGGCCTATGGCTACACCTTC. Translation: CASSLMAYGYTF.

The chain carries TRBV18 and TRBJ1-2; D unclear. V was clipped by 2 bases and J by 6 bases, with 10 bases between them. Germline V gene sequence: CDR1 KGHSH, CDR2 LQKENI. The CDR3 loop spans 13 amino acids. The CDR3 nucleotides are TGTGCCAGCTCACCAAATTTGTCTGATGGCTACACCTTC. The encoded protein is CASSPNLSDGYTF. Combining the CDR3 with reference TRBV18 and TRBJ1-2 gives the whole variable domain NAGVMQNPRHLVRRRGQEARLRCSPMKGHSHVYWYRQLPEEGLKFMVYLQKENIIDESGMPKERFSAEFPKEGPSILRIQQVVRGDSAAYFCASSPNLSDGYTFGSGTRLTVV.

The rearrangement links TRBV7-9 to TRBJ2-1, with a possible D match to TRBD2 (6 bases). V was trimmed by 2 bases and J by 1 base, leaving 18 bases between them. Per the germline V gene, CDR1 is SEHNR and CDR2 is FQNEAQ (reference sequence). The CDR3 extends over 18 amino acids. CDR3 residues: CASSLLRGAGNSYNEQFF. Here the CDR3 DNA reads TGTGCCAGCAGCTTACTCCGGGGAGCGGGCAATTCCTACAATGAGCAGTTCTTC.

V usage is TRBV7-6 and J usage is TRBJ2-1; no definite D call. CDR1 and CDR2 (germline): SGHVS, FNYEAQ. V shed 4 bases and J shed 2 bases, with 6 bases lying between them. The CDR3 covers 13 residues. For the CDR3, the DNA is TGTGCCAGCAGCTCCCTTACCTACAATGAGCAGTTCTTC. This gives the protein CASSSLTYNEQFF.

This chain uses TRBV29-1 with TRBJ2-1; 8 bases line up with TRBD1. V lost 7 bases to trimming and J lost 6 bases; unmatched junction nucleotides: 5. The CDR3 loop spans 12 amino acids. Germline CDR1 and CDR2: SQVTM and ANQGSEA. In nucleotides, the CDR3 is TGCAGCGATCGGACAGGGTTCAATGAGCAGTTCTTC. Translating it yields CSDRTGFNEQFF.

The V call is TRBV7-2, the J call TRBJ1-2; perhaps TRBD1 as D (5 bases). Germline V lookup: CDR1 SGHTA, CDR2 FQGNSA. Trimming took off 5 bases at V and 1 base at J, with 14 bases between the two ends. The CDR3 extends over 15 amino acids. Here the CDR3 DNA reads TGTGCCAGCAGCACCCCTACAGGAGTTAACTATGGCTACACCTTC. Its translation: CASSTPTGVNYGYTF.

The chain employs TRBV4-3 and TRBJ1-4, with 12 bases lining up with TRBD1. The CDR3 sequence is 15 residues long. Germline V CDR1 and CDR2: LGHNA, YSLEER. Trimming removed 4 bases from V and 8 bases from J; junction bases left unmatched: 5. Here the CDR3 DNA reads TGCGCCAGCAGCCGGATGGGGACAGGGGGCGAAAAACTGTTTTTT. Translation: CASSRMGTGGEKLFF.

The chain combines TRBV28 with TRBJ1-5, with unresolved D. The CDR3 sequence is 14 residues long. The germline gives CDR1 MDHEN, CDR2 SYDVKM. Deletions cut 8 bases from V and 2 bases from J, with 13 bases between. CDR3 sequence reads: CASFSPSGNQPQHF. The CDR3 DNA sequence: TGTGCCAGCTTTTCCCCCAGCGGCAATCAGCCCCAGCATTTT.

V gene TRBV5-1 combines with J gene TRBJ2-7; D may be TRBD1 (5 bases). CDR1 and CDR2 (germline): SGHRS, YFSETQ. The CDR3 is 14 residues long. Trimming took off 0 bases at V and 6 bases at J, with 13 bases between the two ends. CDR3: CASSLVTDTREQYF. CDR3 in DNA: TGCGCCAGCAGCTTGGTTACGGACACGCGCGAGCAGTACTTC.

The chain carries TRBV19 and TRBJ1-5, with 7 bases fitting TRBD1. Germline assignment: CDR1 LNHDA and CDR2 SQIVND (reference sequence). This CDR3 spans 14 amino acids. Trimming cost V 8 bases and J 3 bases; bases outside gene matches: 7. The CDR3 nucleotides are TGTGCCAGTTCCAGGACAGGTGACAATCAGCCCCAGCATTTT. This sequence encodes CASSRTGDNQPQHF.

This clone came up once. The V gene is TRBV6-6, the J gene TRBJ2-2, with D unresolved. The germline gives CDR1 MNHNY, CDR2 SVGAGI (reference sequence). Trimming stripped 4 bases from V and 5 bases from J, with 17 bases between. The CDR3 is made up of 16 amino acids. Here the CDR3 reads CASSFYFGSGTGELFF. In nucleotides, the CDR3 is TGTGCCAGCAGTTTTTATTTCGGAAGTGGGACCGGGGAGCTGTTTTTT.

In the case of this clone: A read error may explain this, as a much larger clone is one base away. The rearrangement links TRBV30 to TRBJ1-4, with D perhaps TRBD1 (5 bases). There are 14 residues in the CDR3. Germline lookup yields CDR1 GTSNPN and CDR2 SVGIG (reference sequence). DNA for the CDR3: TGTGCCTCGAGTGAGCGGGGGGGGATTGAAAAACTGTTTTTT. Translated: CASSERGGIEKLFF.

This chain joins TRBV5-1 and TRBJ1-1, with D uncertain. The CDR3 sequence is 13 residues long. V was clipped by 2 bases and J by 5 bases, with 10 bases between them. The V gene's germline CDR1 is SGHRS and CDR2 YFSETQ. DNA of the CDR3: TGCGCCAGCAGCTTTGAGGCGTTAACTGAAGCTTTCTTT. It specifies CASSFEALTEAFF.

The rearrangement joins TRBV19 to TRBJ2-7, with 7 bases lining up with TRBD1. Germline loops: CDR1 LNHDA, CDR2 SQIVND (reference sequence). The CDR3 totals 12 residues. J gave up 3 bases and V 4 bases, and 0 bases lay outside the gene matches. CDR3 residues: CASSRQGYEQYF. The CDR3 nucleotides are TGTGCCAGTAGTAGACAGGGCTACGAGCAGTACTTC.

This clone came up a few times. CDR3 DNA: TGCAGTGCACTTAAGGGGGCGCAGTACTTC. It codes for CSALKGAQYF. The V and J genes are TRBV20-1 and TRBJ2-5; 7 positions match TRBD1. Germline V CDR1 and CDR2: DFQATT, SNEGSKA (reference sequence). The CDR3 covers 10 residues. V lost 6 bases to trimming and J lost 11 bases; unmatched junction nucleotides: 6.

The rearrangement links TRBV27 to TRBJ2-7; TRBD1 agrees at 9 bases. The CDR3 runs 17 residues. J lost 4 bases, V lost 3 bases, and 13 bases had no gene match. CDR1 is MNHEY and CDR2 is SMNVEV in the germline V gene (reference sequence). CDR3 region: CASSLSFDRGVGYEQYF. The CDR3 DNA reads as TGTGCCAGCAGTTTGTCCTTCGACAGGGGGGTTGGGTACGAGCAGTACTTC.

The chain uses TRBV27 and TRBJ2-7; 8 positions agree with TRBD2. There are 15 residues in the CDR3. Germline values: CDR1 MNHEY, CDR2 SMNVEV (reference sequence). With V trimmed by 5 bases and J by 7 bases, 13 bases remained unmatched. The CDR3 reads CASSPPPGLGLEQYF. The CDR3 DNA sequence: TGTGCCAGCAGTCCACCACCGGGACTAGGGTTGGAGCAGTACTTC.

This rearrangement joins TRBV28 to TRBJ1-1, with D uncertain. The V end lost 2 bases, the J end lost 11 bases, and 18 bases lay between the germline ends. The CDR3 loop spans 14 amino acids. Germline assignment: CDR1 MDHEN and CDR2 SYDVKM. The DNA of the CDR3 is TGTGCCAGCAGTTTACCTAAGCGAACCTCTGGGGCTTTCTTT. It is translated as CASSLPKRTSGAFF.

The chain recombines TRBV28 with TRBJ1-1; D gene ambiguous. The CDR3 runs to 15 residues. CDR1 MDHEN and CDR2 SYDVKM come from the germline V gene. Trimming stripped 2 bases from V and 0 bases from J, with 10 bases between. The CDR3 sequence: CASSLPRTMNTEAFF. The CDR3 DNA sequence: TGTGCCAGCAGTTTACCCCGCACCATGAACACTGAAGCTTTCTTT.

This clone was counted a single time. The chain has TRBV5-5 and TRBJ2-2, with D perhaps matching TRBD1 (5 bases). The CDR3 is made up of 17 amino acids. V dropped 2 bases and J dropped 2 bases, with 16 bases sitting between them. CDR1 is SGHKS, CDR2 YYEKEE, per germline (reference sequence). For the CDR3, the DNA is TGTGCCAGCAGCTTAAAAGGGCAGGGAACAAACACCGGGGAGCTGTTTTTT. The encoded protein is CASSLKGQGTNTGELFF.

V is TRBV7-9 and J is TRBJ2-3; possibly TRBD2 for D (6 bases). The CDR3 spans 15 residues. V lost 5 bases, J lost 3 bases, and 15 bases lay in between. Germline V gives CDR1 SEHNR, CDR2 FQNEAQ (reference sequence). The CDR3 spells CASSPGGSSTDTQYF. The CDR3 DNA reads as TGTGCCAGCAGCCCCGGGGGATCTTCTACAGATACGCAGTATTTT.

The genes are TRBV5-1 and TRBJ2-1; 16 bases fit TRBD2. Per germline, CDR1 SGHRS and CDR2 YFSETQ. J gave up 9 bases and V 4 bases, and 7 bases lay outside the gene matches. This CDR3 region has 16 residues. CDR3: CASSPGTSGRAGEQFF. In nucleotides, the CDR3 is TGCGCCAGCAGCCCGGGGACTAGCGGGAGGGCAGGTGAGCAGTTCTTC.

This clone appeared many times. V usage is TRBV2 and J usage is TRBJ2-2, with D hard to call. There are 13 residues in the CDR3. Germline assignment: CDR1 SNHLY and CDR2 FYNNEI. V lost 4 bases to trimming and J lost 13 bases, with 16 bases between them. The CDR3 DNA reads TGTGCCAGCAGTGCGAACTACGGGCAGGTGCTGTTTTTT. It specifies CASSANYGQVLFF. The variable domain in full, with the rest retrieved from reference TRBV2 and TRBJ2-2, is EPEVTQTPSHQVTQMGQEVILRCVPISNHLYFYWYRQILGQKVEFLVSFYNNEISEKSEIFDDQFSVERPDGSNFTLKIRSTKLEDSAMYFCASSANYGQVLFFGEGSRLTVL.

The chain couples TRBV7-7 to TRBJ1-4; no reliable D call. This CDR3 is 14 amino acids long. Germline V gene sequence: CDR1 SSHAT, CDR2 FNYEAQ (reference sequence). V was pared by 3 bases and J by 0 bases, with 5 bases between. For the CDR3, the DNA is TGTGCCAGCAGCTTGTCTCCAACTAATGAAAAACTGTTTTTT. It translates to CASSLSPTNEKLFF.

This clone appeared many times. The J gene is TRBJ2-7, the V gene TRBV6-6; 7 nucleotides align to TRBD1. The CDR3 is made up of 15 amino acids. Germline V gene lookup returns CDR1 MNHNY and CDR2 SVGAGI (reference sequence). With V trimmed by 4 bases and J by 2 bases, 8 bases remained unmatched. This chain's CDR3 is CASSSHTGDPYEQYF. DNA for the CDR3: TGTGCCAGCAGTTCCCATACAGGGGATCCCTACGAGCAGTACTTC.

The chain combines TRBV7-8 with TRBJ2-1; 9 nucleotides match TRBD1. CDR3 size: 16 residues. V lost 1 base to trimming and J lost 5 bases; unmatched junction nucleotides: 6. CDR1 is SGHVS, CDR2 FQNEAQ, per germline. CDR3: CASSLVRQGEDNEQFF. In DNA, the CDR3 is TGTGCCAGCAGCTTAGTGAGACAGGGGGAAGACAATGAGCAGTTCTTC.

The V gene is TRBV2, the J gene TRBJ1-1; 7 bases are shared with TRBD1. From germline, CDR1 is SNHLY and CDR2 FYNNEI. This CDR3 contains 13 residues. With V trimmed by 7 bases and J by 6 bases, 8 bases remained unmatched. The CDR3: CASTADREAEAFF. The CDR3 DNA reads TGTGCCAGCACCGCCGACAGGGAGGCTGAAGCTTTCTTT.

The J gene is TRBJ1-2, the V gene TRBV6-5, with 7 bases fitting TRBD1. V dropped 0 bases and J dropped 3; count of bases not matched to a gene: 4. Per the germline V gene, CDR1 is MNHEY and CDR2 is SVGAGI. This CDR3 has 15 amino acids. CDR3 DNA sequence: TGTGCCAGCAGTTACTCGTCAGGGGGACACTATGGCTACACCTTC. This gives the protein CASSYSSGGHYGYTF.

This clone was found once. The chain has TRBV6-1 and TRBJ2-5; D gene ambiguous. Germline V gives CDR1 MNHNS, CDR2 SASEGT. Trimming removed 2 bases from V and 8 bases from J, with 3 bases in between. The CDR3 is 10 residues long. CDR3 in amino acids: CASSEITQYF. The CDR3 region has the DNA TGTGCCAGCAGTGAAATTACCCAGTACTTC.

This clone was seen a handful of times. The gene calls are TRBV11-3 and TRBJ2-3; D may match TRBD1 or TRBD2 (6 bases each). In germline, CDR1 is SGHNT, CDR2 YENEEA. V lost 5 bases and J lost 4, with 16 bases in between. This CDR3 has 15 residues. In DNA form, the CDR3 reads TGTGCCAGCAGCCCGGGGGCCCTTGTTGCAGATACGCAGTATTTT. Translating gives CASSPGALVADTQYF.